These 17 T cell receptor beta chains originate from one sample sequenced in a study of Graves' ophthalmopathy and Graves' hyperthyroidism. CDR3 regions of TCR beta were amplified from RNA transcripts. HTBI-primed first-round RT-PCR preceded second-round multiplex PCR. TCRdb itself ran the multiplex PCR reads through MiXCR, one entry per CDR3 protein. The table has fewer than 400,000 distinct CDR3 sequences, 15% to 20% seen once. The sequencing input was peripheral blood. These receptors were collected from a woman under 30 with Graves' ophthalmopathy.

This clonotype was counted ten times or more. A much bigger clone sits one base away, suggesting this may be a read error. The chain couples TRBV9 to TRBJ1-6; D not resolved. V was pared by 3 bases and J by 9 bases, with 22 bases between. The CDR3 has 17 residues. From germline, CDR1 is SGDLS and CDR2 YYNGEE. The CDR3 loop is CASSGRSVGGLGSPLHF. CDR3 coding DNA: TGTGCCAGCAGCGGGCGTTCAGTAGGAGGCCTTGGTTCACCCCTCCACTTT.

This clonotype has ten or more counts. The chain employs TRBV7-9 and TRBJ2-5, with D maybe TRBD1 (5 bases). The V end was cut by 2 bases, the J end by 5 bases, with 15 bases between. CDR1 SEHNR and CDR2 FQNEAQ come from the germline V gene (reference sequence). This CDR3 region has 15 residues. The CDR3 sequence is CASSLPQTVGETQYF. In DNA form, the CDR3 reads TGTGCCAGCAGCTTACCCCAGACAGTCGGGGAGACCCAGTACTTC.

In its sample, this clonotype was seen many times. The CDR3 sequence is CASSEADRVGQPQHF. The CDR3 DNA is TGTGCCAGCAGTGAAGCTGACAGGGTCGGACAGCCCCAGCATTTT. This chain uses TRBV6-1 with TRBJ1-5, with 7 bases aligning to TRBD1. After removal of 0 bases from V and 7 bases from J, the junction contained 6 bases not matched to a gene. The CDR3 totals 15 residues. Germline lookup yields CDR1 MNHNS and CDR2 SASEGT.

This clonotype was observed at least ten times. The chain recombines TRBV11-2 with TRBJ1-1; 9 bases fit TRBD1. The junction had 7 bases not matched to a gene; V was cut back by 6 bases and J by 5 bases. The CDR3 runs 14 residues. In germline, CDR1 is SGHAT, CDR2 FQNNGV. The CDR3 spells CASSQQGAMTEAFF. The CDR3 DNA reads TGTGCCAGCAGTCAACAGGGGGCGATGACTGAAGCTTTCTTT. Based on the CDR3 plus reference TRBV11-2 and TRBJ1-1, the full variable domain is EAGVAQSPRYKIIEKRQSVAFWCNPISGHATLYWYQQILGQGPKLLIQFQNNGVVDDSQLPKDRFSAERLKGVDSTLKIQPAKLEDSAVYLCASSQQGAMTEAFFGQGTRLTVV.

The chain couples TRBV28 to TRBJ2-2; maybe TRBD2 (5 bases). Trimming left V 10 bases short and J 4 bases short, with 16 bases between. Looked up from germline, CDR1 is MDHEN and CDR2 is SYDVKM. The CDR3 loop spans 14 amino acids. CDR3: CATSKDYPTGELFF. The DNA of the CDR3 is TGTGCCACCAGCAAAGACTACCCCACCGGGGAGCTGTTTTTT.

This clonotype has at least ten counts. The V call is TRBV4-3, the J call TRBJ2-5; 7 positions match TRBD1. CDR3 length: 15 residues. Losses at the gene ends were 4 bases for V and 4 bases for J; bases not matched to a gene: 9. Germline lookup yields CDR1 LGHNA and CDR2 YSLEER. CDR3 nucleotide sequence: TGCGCCAGCAGCCCAGGAAACAGGGGTGGAGAGACCCAGTACTTC. Translating it yields CASSPGNRGGETQYF.

This clonotype was counted many times. The rearrangement joins TRBV7-2 to TRBJ2-3; TRBD1 is a possible D gene (5 bases). Germline CDR1 SGHTA, CDR2 FQGNSA. The CDR3 spans 16 residues. The V gene lost 2 bases and the J gene lost 6 bases, with 18 bases spanning the gap. CDR3 region: CASSLRWAGLGDTQYF. The CDR3 DNA is TGTGCCAGCAGCTTACGCTGGGCAGGGCTTGGGGATACGCAGTATTTT.

This clonotype was counted at least ten times. As DNA, the CDR3 is TGTGCCAGTAGTATAGAGGGCGGTTATCAGCCCCAGCATTTT. It codes for CASSIEGGYQPQHF. The chain recombines TRBV19 with TRBJ1-5; D not certain. The CDR3 covers 14 residues. Trimming took 0 bases from V and 5 from J, leaving 8 bases between them. Germline V gene sequence: CDR1 LNHDA, CDR2 SQIVND (reference sequence).

This clonotype was counted at least ten times. The V and J genes are TRBV12-3 or TRBV12-4 and TRBJ1-1; D remains unclear. The CDR3 loop spans 15 amino acids. Trimming took 1 base from V and 1 from J, leaving 10 bases between them. CDR3 DNA sequence: TGTGCCAGCAGTTTAGTTCAACCGGGGAACACTGAAGCTTTCTTT. Translated: CASSLVQPGNTEAFF.

The chain employs TRBV7-8 and TRBJ1-5; D is perhaps TRBD1 (5 bases). Germline CDR1 SGHVS, CDR2 FQNEAQ. The CDR3 extends over 12 amino acids. For the CDR3, the DNA is TGTGCTCTTACACGGGGGAATCAGCCCCAGCATTTT. Protein product: CALTRGNQPQHF.

The sample holds many counts of this clonotype. The chain is built from TRBV10-2 and TRBJ2-7, with D hard to call. The CDR3 has 14 residues. Trimming pared 0 bases from V and 6 bases from J, leaving 12 bases between. Looked up from germline, CDR1 is WSHSY and CDR2 is SAAADI. This CDR3 reads CASSESRGGGEQYF. The CDR3 nucleotides read TGCGCCAGCAGTGAGTCTAGAGGCGGTGGCGAGCAGTACTTC.

This clonotype was found many times. The junction does not match germline at one end; this may be a read error. The J gene is TRBJ1-5, the V gene TRBV28, with D possibly TRBD1 on 6 matching bases. This CDR3 is 14 amino acids long. CDR1 and CDR2 from the germline V gene are MDHEN and SYDVKM. This CDR3 reads CASNLLTGHQPQHF. The CDR3 nucleotides are TGTGCCAGCAATTTATTAACAGGGCATCAGCCCCAGCATTTT. Complete variable domain (other parts from reference TRBV28 and TRBJ1-5): DVKVTQSSRYLVKRTGEKVFLECVQDMDHENMFWYRQDPGLGLRLIYFSYDVKMKEKGDIPEGYSVSREKKERFSLILESASTNQTSMYLCASNLLTGHQPQHFGDGTRLSIL.

This clonotype was observed many times. J is TRBJ1-2 and V is TRBV30; D might be TRBD1 (6 bases). Germline V lookup: CDR1 GTSNPN, CDR2 SVGIG (reference sequence). CDR3 length: 15 residues. The V end lost 0 bases, the J end lost 3 bases, and 14 bases lay between the germline ends. The DNA for the CDR3 is TGTGCCTGGAGTGTCGAAGTTTGGACAGACTATGGCTACACCTTC. Its translation: CAWSVEVWTDYGYTF.

This clonotype was detected ten times or more. V gene TRBV27 combines with J gene TRBJ2-2; weak D call: TRBD1 (6 bases). The CDR3 totals 15 residues. CDR1 and CDR2 (germline): MNHEY, SMNVEV (reference sequence). V was pared by 2 bases and J by 2 bases, with 9 bases between. The CDR3 coding sequence is TGTGCCAGCAGTTTAGGGGGCTACAACACCGGGGAGCTGTTTTTT. Encoded protein: CASSLGGYNTGELFF.

Many counts were recorded for this clonotype. The chain combines TRBV27 with TRBJ1-5; 8 nucleotides line up with TRBD1. This CDR3 contains 14 residues. V lost 6 bases and J lost 5; bases outside the gene matches: 6. Germline V gene sequence: CDR1 MNHEY, CDR2 SMNVEV (reference sequence). CDR3 DNA: TGTGCCAGCAGCGACAGGGGTTGGGATCAGCCCCAGCATTTT. Translated: CASSDRGWDQPQHF.

This clonotype was seen ten or more times. This chain links TRBV11-1 with TRBJ1-2; 9 nucleotides match TRBD1. This CDR3 comprises 17 residues. The germline V gene encodes CDR1 SGHAT and CDR2 FQDESV (reference sequence). J was trimmed by 6 bases and V by 1 base; bases with no gene match: 12. This chain's CDR3 is CASSLVIGDRDTNGYTF. The CDR3 coding sequence is TGTGCCAGCAGCTTAGTAATTGGGGACAGGGACACAAATGGCTACACCTTC.

This clonotype has a count of ten or more. This chain joins TRBV11-2 and TRBJ2-5; D might be TRBD1 or TRBD2, each matching 5 bases. Trimming removed 1 base from V and 2 bases from J, with 17 bases in between. CDR3 length: 17 amino acids. Germline V gives CDR1 SGHAT, CDR2 FQNNGV. Here the CDR3 reads CASSLVPGGRVQETQYF. The CDR3 DNA reads TGTGCCAGCAGCTTAGTTCCTGGGGGTAGGGTACAAGAGACCCAGTACTTC.